The 6 T cell receptor beta chains listed next were all sequenced from one sample in a study of PD-L1 blockade in urothelial cancer. Some clones are missing from TCRdb's copy, which holds only in-frame ones; the method was immunoSEQ multiplex PCR. The sample consists of 75,000 to 100,000 clones, approximately 87% of them appearing once. Noted time point: peripheral blood 6 weeks after treatment start. The source was PBMCs, collected around atezolizumab (anti-PD-L1) treatment. Receptors originate from a man between 65 and 85 years old with urothelial cancer.

This clone was recorded once. The chain has TRBV27 and TRBJ1-2; a possible D gene is TRBD1 (6 bases). The germline V gene has CDR1 MNHEY and CDR2 SMNVEV (reference sequence). The V end was cut by 4 bases, the J end by 8 bases, with 17 bases between. The CDR3 has 14 residues. The CDR3 sequence: CASSSNRVGKGYTF. CDR3 in DNA: TGTGCCAGCAGTTCAAACAGGGTCGGCAAGGGCTACACCTTC.

The chain combines TRBV5-4 with TRBJ2-1; TRBD2 matches at 8 bases. This CDR3 has 15 amino acids. V dropped 0 bases and J dropped 8; count of bases not matched to a gene: 7. Germline V gene data show CDR1 as SGHNT and CDR2 as YYREEE (reference sequence). This CDR3 is CASSLGGRRGDEQFF. CDR3 bases: TGTGCCAGCAGCTTGGGAGGGAGGCGGGGGGATGAGCAGTTCTTC.

The V call is TRBV27, the J call TRBJ1-5, with D hard to call. The ends were cut back, 1 base at V and 0 bases at J, with 19 bases in the middle. Germline V CDR1 and CDR2: MNHEY, SMNVEV (reference sequence). This CDR3 is built from 19 residues. This CDR3 reads CASSLLPAAPPYSNQPQHF. The CDR3 DNA sequence: TGTGCCAGCAGTTTATTACCTGCGGCGCCGCCTTATAGCAATCAGCCCCAGCATTTT.

The gene calls are TRBV7-9 and TRBJ2-5; 8 nucleotides align to TRBD2. This CDR3 contains 13 residues. Trimming at V came to 4 bases and at J to 5 bases, leaving 3 bases not matched to a gene. Germline CDR1 and CDR2: SEHNR and FQNEAQ (reference sequence). CDR3 coding DNA: TGTGCCAGCAGCTCTCCGGGGGGGGAGACCCAGTACTTC. The encoded protein is CASSSPGGETQYF.

The chain joins TRBV13 to TRBJ2-1; TRBD2 might be the D (5 bases). The germline CDR1 and CDR2 sequences are PRHDT and FYEKMQ (reference sequence). This CDR3 has 12 amino acids. The V end lost 6 bases, the J end lost 8 bases, and 11 bases lay between the germline ends. CDR3 amino acids: CASSRRSDEQFF. The CDR3 coding sequence is TGTGCCAGCAGTCGGAGGTCCGATGAGCAGTTCTTC.

The chain employs TRBV11-3 and TRBJ2-5; D unresolved. This CDR3 is built from 13 residues. Germline V lookup: CDR1 SGHNT, CDR2 YENEEA. V gave up 4 bases and J gave up 0 bases, with 6 bases separating them. The CDR3 region is CASSSTYQETQYF. Written as DNA, the CDR3 is TGTGCCAGCAGCTCGACTTACCAAGAGACCCAGTACTTC.